The next 10 T cell receptor beta chains were all read from a single sample in a study of T-cell memory formation after mild COVID-19. TCRdb reanalysed the 5' RACE reads using MiXCR and keeps one entry per CDR3 protein. The sample lists some 340,000 distinct CDR3 sequences, over 10% occurring once. Sample: PBMCs or a T cell subset sorted from them (not recorded which). Every receptor here comes from a man between 18 and 29 years old who had mild COVID-19 (a few samples of this study predate the infection). Cell type and time point are not known.

The chain recombines TRBV7-2 with TRBJ2-5; 9 bases fit TRBD2. The V and J ends lost 2 bases and 6 bases, in that order; junction bases with no gene match: 7. This CDR3 comprises 15 residues. From germline, CDR1 is SGHTA and CDR2 FQGNSA. The CDR3 region is CASSLLRGGRKTQYF. CDR3 coding DNA: TGTGCCAGCAGCTTACTGCGGGGGGGCCGGAAGACCCAGTACTTC.

The chain uses TRBV4-1 and TRBJ1-2; 8 bases are a match to TRBD1. The J segment lost 4 bases and the V segment lost 3 bases, leaving 7 bases of the junction unmatched. This CDR3 spans 15 amino acids. Germline CDR1 is MGHRA and CDR2 is YSYEKL. The CDR3 loop is CASSHGQGLLYGYTF. For the CDR3, the DNA is TGCGCCAGCAGCCACGGACAGGGATTACTCTATGGCTACACCTTC.

This rearrangement joins TRBV20-1 to TRBJ2-1; D is uncertain. This CDR3 region has 12 residues. Germline CDR1 and CDR2: DFQATT and SNEGSKA (reference sequence). Trimming removed 1 base at V and 4 bases at J, with 5 bases between. The CDR3 reads CSARARYNEQFF. For the CDR3, the DNA is TGCAGTGCTAGAGCTAGGTACAATGAGCAGTTCTTC.

This clonotype came up a few times. The chain's CDR3 is CASSLARTGAGANVLTF. Written as DNA, the CDR3 is TGTGCCAGCAGCTTAGCAAGGACAGGGGCCGGGGCCAACGTCCTGACTTTC. The chain links TRBV7-2 to TRBJ2-6; 9 nucleotides match TRBD1. This CDR3 has 17 residues. With V trimmed by 0 bases and J by 4 bases, 4 bases remained unmatched. Germline lookup yields CDR1 SGHTA and CDR2 FQGNSA.

V gene TRBV7-2 combines with J gene TRBJ2-5; 7 nucleotides match TRBD2. Trimming took 5 bases from V and 4 from J; bases not matched to a gene: 7. Looked up from germline, CDR1 is SGHTA and CDR2 is FQGNSA. This CDR3 is 14 amino acids long. CDR3: CASSHIGEGETQYF. CDR3 sequence (DNA): TGTGCCAGCAGCCACATAGGGGAGGGAGAGACCCAGTACTTC.

This clonotype was picked up a small number of times. The chain links TRBV6-1 to TRBJ1-2; D unresolved. Trimming cost V 0 bases and J 4 bases, with 15 bases left between them. Germline CDR1 and CDR2: MNHNS and SASEGT. The CDR3 runs 16 residues. In nucleotides, the CDR3 is TGTGCCAGCAGTGAAGCTCTTCGGAGCATGGTCTATGGCTACACCTTC. This translates into CASSEALRSMVYGYTF.

This clonotype showed up many times. The CDR3 protein is CASSSGQGVPYGYTF. The CDR3 DNA follows: TGTGCCAGCAGCTCGGGACAGGGGGTACCCTATGGCTACACCTTC. This chain uses TRBV5-6 with TRBJ1-2; the match to TRBD1 covers 11 bases. Trimming removed 3 bases from V and 4 bases from J; junction bases left unmatched: 5. Germline V gene lookup returns CDR1 SGHDT and CDR2 YYEEEE. The CDR3 spans 15 residues.

The chain employs TRBV12-3 or TRBV12-4 and TRBJ2-3; 9 bases line up with TRBD1. CDR3 length equals 15 residues. V shed 8 bases, J shed 6 bases, and the junction held 12 bases outside the gene matches. As DNA, the CDR3 is TGTGCCAGCGGGGACAGGGAAAGTCCGCGGGATACGCAGTATTTT. This gives the protein CASGDRESPRDTQYF.

This clonotype has just a few counts. V is TRBV4-2 and J is TRBJ2-3, with D perhaps TRBD2 (6 bases). Per germline, CDR1 LGHNA and CDR2 YNFKEQ. The CDR3 covers 16 residues. V was pared by 0 bases and J by 4 bases, with 14 bases between. This chain's CDR3 is CASSQDNGGASDTQYF. In DNA form, the CDR3 reads TGTGCCAGCAGCCAAGATAACGGGGGAGCGTCAGATACGCAGTATTTT.

The chain combines TRBV5-1 with TRBJ1-6; D gene uncertain. The length of the CDR3 is 13 residues. V lost 0 bases and J lost 10, with 8 bases in between. Germline-derived CDR1 and CDR2 are SGHRS and YFSETQ. The CDR3 nucleotides are TGCGCCAGCAGCTTGGCCGAGGGCTCACCCCTCCACTTT. Amino acids: CASSLAEGSPLHF.